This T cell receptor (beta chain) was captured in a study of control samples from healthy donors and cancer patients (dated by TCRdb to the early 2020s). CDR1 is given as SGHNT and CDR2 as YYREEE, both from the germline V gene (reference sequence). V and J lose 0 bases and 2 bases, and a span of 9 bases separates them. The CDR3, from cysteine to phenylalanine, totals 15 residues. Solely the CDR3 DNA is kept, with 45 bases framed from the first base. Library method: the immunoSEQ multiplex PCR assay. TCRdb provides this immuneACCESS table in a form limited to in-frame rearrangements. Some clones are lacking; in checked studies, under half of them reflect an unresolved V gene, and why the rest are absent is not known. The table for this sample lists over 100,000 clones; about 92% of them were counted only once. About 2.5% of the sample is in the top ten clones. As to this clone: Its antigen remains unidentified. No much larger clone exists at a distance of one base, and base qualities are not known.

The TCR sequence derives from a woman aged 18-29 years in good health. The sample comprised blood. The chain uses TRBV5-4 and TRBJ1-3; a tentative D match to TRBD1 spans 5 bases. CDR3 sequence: CASSLAGFAGNTIYF. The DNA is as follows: TGTGCCAGCAGCTTGGCAGGGTTCGCTGGAAACACCATATATTTT.